This is a list of T cell receptor beta chains from one sample in a study of blood T cells in healthy people across ages. One entry per CDR3 protein results from TCRdb running MiXCR on the 5' RACE reads. The sample yields roughly 1,500,000 distinct CDR3 sequences, 30% to 40% seen once. The source material was blood. The receptors were gathered from a woman in her 30s in good health. The CDR3 runs from the conserved cysteine through the conserved F or W. D genes are given only for firm matches. The size entry is marked missing in some rows and otherwise reads once, few, many or a size class.

j_call: TRBJ1-6; v_call: TRBV7-8; clone_size: -; d_call: -; cdr3_nt: TGTGCCAGCAGCTTACCCCAGGACGCCGCGGTAGGGAATAATTCACCCCTCCACTTT; cdr3_aa: CASSLPQDAAVGNNSPLHF
j_call: TRBJ2-3; v_call: TRBV7-3; clone_size: -; d_call: -; cdr3_nt: TGTGCCAGCAGCGCCAGTAAGGCCCAACGCACAGATACGCAGTATTTT; cdr3_aa: CASSASKAQRTDTQYF
j_call: TRBJ1-2; v_call: TRBV7-9; clone_size: many; d_call: -; cdr3_nt: TGTGCCAGCAGCTTACTGGGGGATGGCTACACCTTC; cdr3_aa: CASSLLGDGYTF
j_call: TRBJ2-3; v_call: TRBV3-1; clone_size: -; d_call: -; cdr3_nt: TGTGCCAGCAGCCACATGGGGGTCCCTACTAGCACAGATACGCAGTATTTT; cdr3_aa: CASSHMGVPTSTDTQYF
j_call: TRBJ1-2; v_call: TRBV5-1; clone_size: few; d_call: TRBD1; cdr3_nt: TGCGCCAGCTTCCCAGGGACAGGGTTTGCCCTTGGCTACACCTTC; cdr3_aa: CASFPGTGFALGYTF
j_call: TRBJ2-7; v_call: TRBV2; clone_size: few; d_call: TRBD1; cdr3_nt: TGTGCCAGCAGGACGGACAGGCGAGCCTACGAGCAGTACTTC; cdr3_aa: CASRTDRRAYEQYF
j_call: TRBJ1-2; v_call: TRBV29-1; clone_size: few; d_call: -; cdr3_nt: TGCAGCGCCTCCGGGATCTCTAATGGCTACACCTTC; cdr3_aa: CSASGISNGYTF
j_call: TRBJ2-7; v_call: TRBV20-1; clone_size: -; d_call: TRBD2; cdr3_nt: TGCAGTGCTAGAGCATTAGCGGGAGTTCGTTCCTACAATGAGCAGTACTTC; cdr3_aa: CSARALAGVRSYNEQYF
j_call: TRBJ2-3; v_call: TRBV29-1; clone_size: many; d_call: TRBD2; cdr3_nt: TGCAGCGCCGTGGGGCATGCGGGAGCCCCAGATACGCAGTATTTT; cdr3_aa: CSAVGHAGAPDTQYF
j_call: TRBJ2-4; v_call: TRBV20-1; clone_size: few; d_call: -; cdr3_nt: TGCAGTGCTAGGGAGTCACTAGCCAAAAACATTCAGTACTTC; cdr3_aa: CSARESLAKNIQYF
j_call: TRBJ1-2; v_call: TRBV7-8; clone_size: few; d_call: -; cdr3_nt: TGTGCCAGCAGCTTCGCCGACCAGTCAATATATGGCTACACCTTC; cdr3_aa: CASSFADQSIYGYTF
j_call: TRBJ1-1; v_call: TRBV6-1; clone_size: -; d_call: -; cdr3_nt: TGTGCCAGCAGTGACCAGGGGAACACTGAAGCTTTCTTT; cdr3_aa: CASSDQGNTEAFF
j_call: TRBJ2-2; v_call: TRBV4-1; clone_size: few; d_call: -; cdr3_nt: TGCGCCAGCAGCCAGAGGGAAAGGTCAGGACACCGCTTAGGCACCGGGGAGCTGTTTTTT; cdr3_aa: CASSQRERSGHRLGTGELFF
j_call: TRBJ1-2; v_call: TRBV5-8; clone_size: few; d_call: TRBD1; cdr3_nt: TGTGCCAGCAGCTTGGAGGGGACAGGGTTCTTCGGCTACACCTTC; cdr3_aa: CASSLEGTGFFGYTF
j_call: TRBJ2-3; v_call: TRBV15; clone_size: -; d_call: -; cdr3_nt: TGTGCCACCAGCAGAGATGGGGTACGAGATACGCAGTATTTT; cdr3_aa: CATSRDGVRDTQYF
j_call: TRBJ2-1; v_call: TRBV20-1; clone_size: -; d_call: TRBD2; cdr3_nt: TGCAGTGCTAGCGCGTACAAAGCGGGATCGGAGCAGTTCTTC; cdr3_aa: CSASAYKAGSEQFF
j_call: TRBJ1-1; v_call: TRBV25-1; clone_size: -; d_call: -; cdr3_nt: TGTGCCAGCAGTGAAGGGAAGAGCATTTCTGAAGCTTTCTTT; cdr3_aa: CASSEGKSISEAFF
j_call: TRBJ1-2; v_call: TRBV3-1; clone_size: -; d_call: -; cdr3_nt: TGTGCCAGCAGCTCTCACATATTAGACTATGGCTACACCTTC; cdr3_aa: CASSSHILDYGYTF
j_call: TRBJ2-7; v_call: TRBV2; clone_size: once; d_call: TRBD2; cdr3_nt: TGTGCCAGCAGTGCGATAGCGGGAAACGAGCAGTACTTC; cdr3_aa: CASSAIAGNEQYF
j_call: TRBJ1-2; v_call: TRBV5-1; clone_size: few; d_call: TRBD1; cdr3_nt: TGCGCCAGCAGCGTCGGACAGGGCCTTAACTATGGCTACACCTTC; cdr3_aa: CASSVGQGLNYGYTF
j_call: TRBJ2-7; v_call: TRBV7-2; clone_size: few; d_call: -; cdr3_nt: TGTGCCAGCAGCTCACCCTACCACCGATTATCCGAGCAGTACTTC; cdr3_aa: CASSSPYHRLSEQYF
j_call: TRBJ1-1; v_call: TRBV20-1; clone_size: -; d_call: -; cdr3_nt: TGCAGTGCTAGGGCCCCCGGGAGCACTGAAGCTTTCTTT; cdr3_aa: CSARAPGSTEAFF
j_call: TRBJ1-2; v_call: TRBV4-1; clone_size: few; d_call: -; cdr3_nt: TGCGCCAGCAGCCACTCTGGAGGATTTTCTGGCTACACCTTC; cdr3_aa: CASSHSGGFSGYTF
j_call: TRBJ2-7; v_call: TRBV20-1; clone_size: -; d_call: -; cdr3_nt: TGCAGTGCTAGAGATCTCCTCAGGGGAGATACCTACGAGCAGTACTTC; cdr3_aa: CSARDLLRGDTYEQYF
j_call: TRBJ1-2; v_call: TRBV12-5; clone_size: -; d_call: -; cdr3_nt: TGTGCTAGTGTCTGCTGGGTATATGGCTACACCTTC; cdr3_aa: CASVCWVYGYTF
j_call: TRBJ2-3; v_call: TRBV9; clone_size: few; d_call: -; cdr3_nt: TGTGCCAGCAGCGTATCGGGTGCGGGCTCCGGGGGTTACACAGATACGCAGTATTTT; cdr3_aa: CASSVSGAGSGGYTDTQYF
j_call: TRBJ2-3; v_call: TRBV4-1; clone_size: -; d_call: TRBD2; cdr3_nt: TGCGCCAGCAGCCAAGTGGGGACTAGCAGAGATACGCAGTATTTT; cdr3_aa: CASSQVGTSRDTQYF
j_call: TRBJ2-5; v_call: TRBV6-1; clone_size: few; d_call: TRBD2; cdr3_nt: TGTGCCAGCAGTGCCATCTTCGGGGCAAGCGGGAGTAGGAAAGAGACCCAGTACTTC; cdr3_aa: CASSAIFGASGSRKETQYF
j_call: TRBJ1-1; v_call: TRBV7-9; clone_size: -; d_call: -; cdr3_nt: TGTGCCTGTGGGACGGTGAACACTGAAGCTTTCTTT; cdr3_aa: CACGTVNTEAFF
j_call: TRBJ2-7; v_call: TRBV20-1; clone_size: many; d_call: -; cdr3_nt: TGCAGTGCTAGAGATTTGGCAGCCTCCTACGAGCAGTACTTC; cdr3_aa: CSARDLAASYEQYF
j_call: TRBJ2-1; v_call: TRBV7-6; clone_size: -; d_call: -; cdr3_nt: TGTGCCAGCAGCTTGGATACAGGGGACTTCAATGAGCAGTTCTTC; cdr3_aa: CASSLDTGDFNEQFF
j_call: TRBJ2-7; v_call: TRBV7-9; clone_size: few; d_call: -; cdr3_nt: TGTGCCAGCAGCCGCAATGGGGACAACTACGAGCAGTACTTC; cdr3_aa: CASSRNGDNYEQYF
j_call: TRBJ1-2; v_call: TRBV20-1; clone_size: few; d_call: TRBD1; cdr3_nt: TGCAGTGCTAGAGTACGGACAGGGGGCGCTTACGGCTACACCTTC; cdr3_aa: CSARVRTGGAYGYTF